This record concerns one TCR beta chain sequence. Its antigen is as yet unknown. Out of unsorted whole blood came the blood RNA, and germline DNA was extracted as well. HBV chronically infected the treatment-naive patients. What was collected before surgery was roughly 4 milliliters of peripheral blood. This entry comes from a study of tumor-infiltrating lymphocytes in primary liver carcinoma. Germline assignment: CDR1 SQVTM and CDR2 ANQGSEA. The V gene lost 5 bases and the J gene lost 0 bases, with 12 bases spanning the gap. The CDR3 totals 14 residues. Using a constant-region primer together with ProtoScript II reverse transcriptase, TCR beta cDNA was made from around 500 ng of total RNA. Nested multiplex PCR, run for three rounds with slightly modified ARM-PCR, yielded TCR beta libraries. Rounds one and two of PCR, each of 10 to 11 cycles, were primed with TRBV1-TRBV30 forward primers and a C-beta reverse primer. TCRdb reprocessed the multiplex PCR reads via MiXCR and lists one record per CDR3 protein. The repertoire holds 200,000 or so distinct CDR3 sequences, with about 61% as singletons.

The study's findings and limits: For tumor-adjacent and tumor-blood pairs, overlap was less than that seen for tumor region pairs.

Sequencing was done on a sample of peripheral blood. The TCR was taken from a woman aged 55-69 years with primary liver carcinoma and hepatitis B virus infection. This chain links TRBV29-1 with TRBJ2-3; no definite D call. The CDR3 loop reads CSVCQVTSTDTQYF. The DNA of the CDR3 is TGCAGCGTTTGTCAGGTGACTAGCACAGATACGCAGTATTTT.